This TCR beta chain stems from a study of radiotherapy plus CTLA-4 blockade in lung cancer. Study-wide results and limits: Clones of tumor-derived TCRs expanded in blood after radiotherapy plus ipilimumab.

TCRdb's table, derived via immunoSEQ multiplex PCR, lists solely in-frame clones and lacks some. The repertoire includes about 77,000 clones, 74% of them detected once, and more than 9% sits in the top ten. Trimming removed 2 bases from V and 12 bases from J, with 17 bases in between. CDR1 is MNHEY and CDR2 is SVGAGI in the germline V gene. The CDR3 length is 14 residues. With respect to this clone: The antigen is undetermined.

Chemo-refractory metastatic non-small-cell lung cancer patients were treated with focal radiation plus CTLA-4 blockade with ipilimumab. The receptor's source is a human donor with non-small cell lung cancer whose response to radiotherapy plus ipilimumab could not be evaluated. The genes are TRBV6-5 and TRBJ2-1; D is perhaps TRBD1 (5 bases). Sequenced here: peripheral blood, sampled from a patient treated with radiotherapy plus ipilimumab. CDR3 bases: TGTGCCAGCAGTTACCAGGGCCCCCTAGTCGGGCAGTTCTTC. Translation: CASSYQGPLVGQFF.